These 26 T cell receptor beta chains were sequenced from one sample in a study of CD8 T cells in Susac syndrome. Reverse transcription of roughly 0.5 to 1 ug RNA was performed with random hexamers. TCRdb redid the calling of the immunoSEQ multiplex PCR reads with MiXCR, one entry per CDR3 protein. Of roughly 70,000 distinct CDR3 sequences listed, just over 95% are singletons. The sequencing input was CD4+ T cells from PBMCs. Every receptor here comes from a human donor with multiple sclerosis.

This clonotype was recorded only once. The rearrangement links TRBV3-1 to TRBJ2-5; D could derive from TRBD1 or TRBD2 (5 bases each). There are 15 residues in the CDR3. V lost 1 base, J lost 4 bases, and 13 bases lay in between. Germline V gives CDR1 LGHDT, CDR2 YNNKEL (reference sequence). CDR3 nucleotide sequence: TGTGCCAGCAGCCAAGTCTACCCGGGGCGAGAGACCCAGTACTTC. Protein product: CASSQVYPGRETQYF.

V is TRBV28 and J is TRBJ2-7; the D gene could be TRBD1 or TRBD2 (5 bases each). The CDR3 is 15 residues long. Trimming pared 7 bases from V and 6 bases from J, leaving 22 bases between. Germline V gene sequence: CDR1 MDHEN, CDR2 SYDVKM. The CDR3 DNA follows: TGTGCCAGCACTCCTCCGGGGCTAGGGTGGGGCGAGCAGTACTTC. Translation: CASTPPGLGWGEQYF.

The chain joins TRBV7-2 to TRBJ2-3; D unresolved. Trimming removed 5 bases from V and 1 base from J, with 13 bases in between. In germline, CDR1 is SGHTA, CDR2 FQGNSA. The CDR3 is 15 amino acids. The CDR3 DNA reads TGTGCCAGCAGCCCGAGCACGTTCCGCACAGATACGCAGTATTTT. Amino acids: CASSPSTFRTDTQYF.

V is TRBV5-1 and J is TRBJ1-5; TRBD1 is a possible D gene (5 bases). V lost 4 bases and J 6 bases, leaving 11 bases between the germline ends. Germline V gene data show CDR1 as SGHRS and CDR2 as YFSETQ. The length of the CDR3 is 13 residues. The CDR3 nucleotides are TGCGCCAGCAGCGGGGGGGAGGGTCAGCCCCAGCATTTT. Amino acids: CASSGGEGQPQHF.

As DNA, the CDR3 is TGCGCCAGCAGCAGGGAACTAGCGGGGGGTCTCCAAGAGACCCAGTACTTC. Translated, it gives CASSRELAGGLQETQYF. V gene TRBV5-1 combines with J gene TRBJ2-5; 12 bases map to TRBD2. The germline V gene encodes CDR1 SGHRS and CDR2 YFSETQ. With 4 bases clipped from V and 1 base from J, the junction kept 8 bases outside the gene matches. The CDR3 is 17 residues long.

The V call is TRBV7-2, the J call TRBJ2-3; perhaps TRBD1 as D (6 bases). The V end lost 1 base, the J end lost 4 bases, and 9 bases lay between the germline ends. CDR3 length: 14 residues. Germline V gives CDR1 SGHTA, CDR2 FQGNSA. The CDR3 DNA follows: TGTGCCAGCAGCTTAGATGGACAGCCAGATACGCAGTATTTT. This encodes CASSLDGQPDTQYF. Based on the CDR3 plus reference TRBV7-2 and TRBJ2-3, the full variable domain is GAGVSQSPSNKVTEKGKDVELRCDPISGHTALYWYRQSLGQGLEFLIYFQGNSAPDKSGLPSDRFSAERTGGSVSTLTIQRTQQEDSAVYLCASSLDGQPDTQYFGPGTRLTVL.

The chain uses TRBV3-1 and TRBJ2-7; 9 positions match TRBD2. Losses at the gene ends were 4 bases for V and 5 bases for J; bases not matched to a gene: 6. This CDR3 comprises 14 residues. The germline gives CDR1 LGHDT, CDR2 YNNKEL (reference sequence). The CDR3 nucleotides are TGTGCCAGCAGCCGGCGGGGGGGCCCCCACGAGCAGTACTTC. This sequence encodes CASSRRGGPHEQYF.

The count of this clonotype is one. J is TRBJ1-5 and V is TRBV28; no reliable D call. The CDR3 spans 15 residues. V gave up 4 bases and J gave up 1 base, with 11 bases separating them. Germline V CDR1 and CDR2: MDHEN, SYDVKM. This chain's CDR3 is CASSSHVYSNQPQHF. The CDR3 coding sequence is TGTGCCAGCAGTTCCCACGTGTACAGCAATCAGCCCCAGCATTTT.

V usage is TRBV3-1 and J usage is TRBJ1-2, with D uncertain. Per the germline V gene, CDR1 is LGHDT and CDR2 is YNNKEL (reference sequence). The V and J ends lost 0 bases and 3 bases respectively, with 8 bases between them. CDR3 size: 14 residues. CDR3 DNA sequence: TGTGCCAGCAGCCAAGATCCCGGCCACTATGGCTACACCTTC. It encodes CASSQDPGHYGYTF.

This clonotype showed up just once. The gene calls are TRBV24-1 and TRBJ2-3; 13 bases agree with TRBD2. The CDR3 has 17 amino acids. V gave up 4 bases and J gave up 2 bases; unmatched junction bases: 5. Germline V CDR1 and CDR2: KGHDR, SFDVKD. The CDR3 sequence: CATSDPGLAGHTDTQYF. The CDR3 bases are TGTGCCACCAGTGACCCGGGACTAGCGGGGCACACAGATACGCAGTATTTT.

The chain combines TRBV6-1 with TRBJ2-2; 11 nucleotides align to TRBD2. The length of the CDR3 is 17 residues. In germline, CDR1 is MNHNS, CDR2 SASEGT. V was pared by 6 bases and J by 6 bases, with 12 bases of the junction left unmatched. In DNA, the CDR3 is TGTGCCAGCAGCCTTCTAGCGGGGGGCTTAGTACCCGGGGAGCTGTTTTTT. It translates to CASSLLAGGLVPGELFF.

The V gene is TRBV12-3 or TRBV12-4, the J gene TRBJ2-3, with D hard to call. Trimming took off 7 bases at V and 2 bases at J, with 10 bases between the two ends. The CDR3 covers 13 residues. The CDR3 nucleotides read TGTGCCAGCACCCGATCCCCCACAGATACGCAGTATTTT. It is translated as CASTRSPTDTQYF.

Written as DNA, the CDR3 is TGTGCCTCATCCAGGGGGGGCAGCGAGTCCGGCGAGCAGTACTTC. As protein: CASSRGGSESGEQYF. The rearrangement uses TRBV3-1 and TRBJ2-7; D possibly matches TRBD1 or TRBD2 (7 bases each). This CDR3 is built from 15 residues. Germline assignment: CDR1 LGHDT and CDR2 YNNKEL (reference sequence). V lost 11 bases, J lost 6 bases, and 26 bases lay in between.

V is TRBV7-9 and J is TRBJ2-7, with 10 bases identical to TRBD1. The CDR3 has 16 residues. CDR1 and CDR2 from the germline V gene are SEHNR and FQNEAQ (reference sequence). Losses at the gene ends were 1 base for V and 7 bases for J; bases not matched to a gene: 10. For the CDR3, the DNA is TGTGCCAGCAGCTTAGAGGGTTGGGACAGGGGTCGGGAGCAGTACTTC. Amino acids: CASSLEGWDRGREQYF.

The V call is TRBV20-1, the J call TRBJ1-1; D might be TRBD1 (5 bases). The CDR3 extends over 14 amino acids. CDR1 is DFQATT and CDR2 is SNEGSKA in the germline V gene (reference sequence). Trimming removed 4 bases from V and 1 base from J, with 13 bases in between. The CDR3 sequence is CSAIRGVANTEAFF. The CDR3 DNA reads TGCAGTGCTATTCGAGGGGTAGCGAACACTGAAGCTTTCTTT.

The chain is built from TRBV7-8 and TRBJ2-5, with 7 bases matching TRBD1. Germline V gene data show CDR1 as SGHVS and CDR2 as FQNEAQ. The CDR3 is 16 residues long. The ends lost 0 bases at V and 5 bases at J; junction bases unmatched: 9. The CDR3 protein is CASSLARVGGGETQYF. DNA for the CDR3: TGTGCCAGCAGCTTAGCGAGGGTAGGGGGCGGCGAGACCCAGTACTTC.

This clonotype has just one count. The V and J genes are TRBV12-3 or TRBV12-4 and TRBJ1-1; D uncertain. V shed 2 bases and J shed 5 bases, with 3 bases lying between them. The CDR3 contains 11 residues. The CDR3 reads CASSLTTEAFF. The CDR3 DNA follows: TGTGCCAGCAGTTTAACTACTGAAGCTTTCTTT.

The chain links TRBV5-1 to TRBJ2-5, with TRBD1 identical over 8 bases. This CDR3 contains 14 residues. J lost 2 bases, V lost 5 bases, and 5 bases had no gene match. The germline gives CDR1 SGHRS, CDR2 YFSETQ. CDR3 sequence (DNA): TGCGCCAGCAGATTGACAGGGGCGCAAGAGACCCAGTACTTC. Encoded protein: CASRLTGAQETQYF. Complete variable domain (other parts from reference TRBV5-1 and TRBJ2-5): KAGVTQTPRYLIKTRGQQVTLSCSPISGHRSVSWYQQTPGQGLQFLFEYFSETQRNKGNFPGRFSGRQFSNSRSEMNVSTLELGDSALYLCASRLTGAQETQYFGPGTRLLVL.

The chain carries TRBV30 and TRBJ1-5, with 7 bases fitting TRBD1. This CDR3 spans 15 amino acids. CDR1 and CDR2 from the germline V gene are GTSNPN and SVGIG (reference sequence). V lost 5 bases to trimming and J lost 1 base; unmatched junction nucleotides: 8. CDR3 region: CAWQLGTESNQPQHF. In DNA form, the CDR3 reads TGTGCCTGGCAACTTGGGACAGAAAGCAATCAGCCCCAGCATTTT.

This sequence joins TRBV20-1 and TRBJ1-1, with a tentative D call TRBD1 (5 bases). Between the trimmed V and J ends, which lost 2 bases and 2 bases, there was a span of 12 bases. This CDR3 is 14 amino acids long. In germline, CDR1 is DFQATT, CDR2 SNEGSKA (reference sequence). The CDR3 loop reads CSARLRGINTEAFF. The CDR3 DNA reads TGCAGTGCTAGATTACGGGGGATAAACACTGAAGCTTTCTTT.

V usage is TRBV29-1 and J usage is TRBJ2-7; 10 positions match TRBD1. Trimming cost V 3 bases and J 5 bases; bases outside gene matches: 4. CDR3 length: 13 amino acids. Germline CDR1 is SQVTM and CDR2 is ANQGSEA. The CDR3 DNA sequence: TGCAGCGTTGACGGGGACAGGGGCAACGAGCAGTACTTC. Its protein is CSVDGDRGNEQYF.

This chain links TRBV20-1 with TRBJ2-7; TRBD2 might be the D (6 bases). CDR1 is DFQATT and CDR2 is SNEGSKA in the germline V gene (reference sequence). There are 16 residues in the CDR3. Trimming took 0 bases from V and 2 from J, leaving 17 bases between them. CDR3 residues: CSARDAWRGQTYEQYF. The CDR3 nucleotides are TGCAGTGCTAGAGATGCGTGGCGGGGCCAAACCTACGAGCAGTACTTC.

J is TRBJ1-4 and V is TRBV7-9; D is unclear. The CDR3 loop spans 15 amino acids. The V gene lost 5 bases and the J gene lost 7 bases, with 17 bases spanning the gap. CDR1 and CDR2 (germline): SEHNR, FQNEAQ (reference sequence). This CDR3 reads CASSREWGGGEKLFF. DNA of the CDR3: TGTGCCAGCAGCCGCGAGTGGGGAGGTGGTGAAAAACTGTTTTTT.

The V call is TRBV3-1, the J call TRBJ2-7; D remains ambiguous. V dropped 1 base and J dropped 3 bases, with 13 bases sitting between them. CDR3 length: 15 amino acids. Germline CDR1 LGHDT, CDR2 YNNKEL (reference sequence). CDR3: CASSQVGPVSYEQYF. CDR3 nucleotides: TGTGCCAGCAGCCAAGTTGGGCCGGTGAGCTACGAGCAGTACTTC.

The V gene is TRBV18, the J gene TRBJ1-6; the D gene is possibly TRBD1 (5 bases). CDR1 is KGHSH, CDR2 LQKENI, per germline. The V gene lost 0 bases and the J gene lost 13 bases, with 13 bases spanning the gap. The CDR3 has 14 amino acids. In DNA, the CDR3 is TGTGCCAGCTCACCACCGGGACTTTTTTCGCCCCTCCACTTT. Translation gives CASSPPGLFSPLHF.

The chain recombines TRBV4-3 with TRBJ2-5; 8 bases are a match to TRBD2. CDR1 and CDR2 (germline): LGHNA, YSLEER. Trimming at V came to 0 bases and at J to 7 bases, leaving 1 base not matched to a gene. This CDR3 region has 13 residues. The CDR3 is CASSQDRGGTQYF. In nucleotides, the CDR3 is TGCGCCAGCAGCCAAGATCGGGGGGGGACCCAGTACTTC.